The 29 T cell receptor beta chains presented below share a single source sample, sequenced in a study of blood T cells in healthy people across ages. Sample-barcoded 5' priming and a J-beta primer mix drove a second PCR of about 6 to 12 cycles. TCRdb re-called the 5' RACE reads through MiXCR, storing one row per CDR3 protein. The profile shows more than 800,000 distinct CDR3 sequences, 45% of them singletons. Sequenced input: blood. These receptors were taken from a woman in her fifties or sixties in good health.

This sequence joins TRBV11-2 and TRBJ2-5; D not certain. Germline V gene lookup returns CDR1 SGHAT and CDR2 FQNNGV. Trimming took off 2 bases at V and 5 bases at J, with 6 bases between the two ends. The CDR3 sequence is 12 residues long. The DNA of the CDR3 is TGTGCCAGCAGCTTAAATCACGAGACCCAGTACTTC. Translation: CASSLNHETQYF.

This chain connects TRBV5-6 to TRBJ1-6, with D perhaps matching TRBD1 (5 bases). The germline gives CDR1 SGHDT, CDR2 YYEEEE. The CDR3 is made up of 14 amino acids. V was clipped by 6 bases and J by 5 bases, with 12 bases between them. CDR3 protein: CASTADSDNSPLHF. The CDR3 DNA follows: TGTGCCAGCACGGCAGACAGCGATAATTCACCCCTCCACTTT. Full variable domain (remainder filled in from reference TRBV5-6 and TRBJ1-6): DAGVTQSPTHLIKTRGQQVTLRCSPKSGHDTVSWYQQALGQGPQFIFQYYEEEERQRGNFPDRFSGHQFPNYSSELNVNALLLGDSALYLCASTADSDNSPLHFGNGTRLTVT.

This chain uses TRBV5-1 with TRBJ2-1, with TRBD2 matching 13 bases. The CDR3 has 15 residues. J lost 10 bases, V lost 4 bases, and 8 bases had no gene match. CDR1 is SGHRS, CDR2 YFSETQ, per germline. In DNA form, the CDR3 reads TGCGCCAGCAGCCGCGAACTAGCGGGAGGGCGGGAGCAGTTCTTC. As protein: CASSRELAGGREQFF.

The chain carries TRBV7-9 and TRBJ2-3; D unresolved. Trimming removed 1 base at V and 2 bases at J, with 10 bases between. The CDR3 has 15 amino acids. The germline gives CDR1 SEHNR, CDR2 FQNEAQ (reference sequence). The CDR3 region is CASSLVGAVTDTQYF. The DNA of the CDR3 is TGTGCCAGCAGCTTAGTTGGAGCCGTCACAGATACGCAGTATTTT.

The J gene is TRBJ2-7, the V gene TRBV6-1; D gene uncertain. The CDR3 is 14 residues long. Trimming pared 8 bases from V and 3 bases from J, leaving 17 bases between. CDR1 is MNHNS and CDR2 is SASEGT in the germline V gene. This CDR3 reads CASYPGVMGYEQYF. CDR3 DNA sequence: TGTGCCAGCTATCCCGGCGTTATGGGCTACGAGCAGTACTTC.

This rearrangement joins TRBV6-6 to TRBJ2-7, with D unclear. This CDR3 spans 11 amino acids. The V end was cut by 2 bases, the J end by 7 bases, with 6 bases between. Germline V lookup: CDR1 MNHNY, CDR2 SVGAGI (reference sequence). In nucleotides, the CDR3 is TGTGCCAGCAGTTACGCCAAGGAGCAGTACTTC. Translating it yields CASSYAKEQYF.

The chain carries TRBV27 and TRBJ2-1; the D call may be TRBD1 or TRBD2 (5 bases each). Germline V gives CDR1 MNHEY, CDR2 SMNVEV (reference sequence). This CDR3 comprises 16 residues. V shed 8 bases and J shed 4 bases, with 21 bases lying between them. The CDR3 sequence: CASPFKSRGEYNEQFF. The DNA for the CDR3 is TGTGCCAGCCCCTTTAAGTCCCGAGGGGAATACAATGAGCAGTTCTTC.

This clonotype was recorded once. This sequence joins TRBV24-1 and TRBJ2-5; tentative D call: TRBD1 (5 bases). V shed 3 bases and J shed 5 bases, with 15 bases lying between them. Per the germline V gene, CDR1 is KGHDR and CDR2 is SFDVKD. The CDR3 contains 15 residues. This chain's CDR3 is CATSDNGASEETQYF. The CDR3 nucleotides read TGTGCCACCAGTGATAATGGGGCTTCGGAGGAGACCCAGTACTTC.

The chain combines TRBV20-1 with TRBJ2-7; D is unresolved. The CDR3 has 15 residues. Germline V CDR1 and CDR2: DFQATT, SNEGSKA (reference sequence). V lost 0 bases and J 2 bases, leaving 14 bases between the germline ends. CDR3 region: CSARETTGLAYEQYF. The CDR3 coding sequence is TGCAGTGCTAGAGAAACAACCGGGCTAGCCTACGAGCAGTACTTC.

The chain is built from TRBV5-6 and TRBJ2-4; D unresolved. The V gene's germline CDR1 is SGHDT and CDR2 YYEEEE. Trimming cost V 2 bases and J 2 bases, with 8 bases left between them. The CDR3 is 14 amino acids. The CDR3 region has the DNA TGTGCCAGCAGCTTCGCCAGGACCAAAAACATTCAGTACTTC. Its protein product is CASSFARTKNIQYF.

In its sample, this clonotype was seen a few times. The chain carries TRBV27 and TRBJ2-7; 7 bases map to TRBD1. This CDR3 region has 16 residues. V was pared by 6 bases and J by 1 base, with 12 bases of the junction left unmatched. Germline loops: CDR1 MNHEY, CDR2 SMNVEV (reference sequence). Here the CDR3 reads CASSSPGGDSSYEQYF. In DNA, the CDR3 is TGTGCCAGCAGCTCTCCTGGTGGGGACAGTTCCTACGAGCAGTACTTC.

There are many counts of this clonotype. The chain is built from TRBV27 and TRBJ2-7, with 9 nucleotides matching TRBD2. This CDR3 is built from 13 residues. Germline CDR1 and CDR2: MNHEY and SMNVEV (reference sequence). J was trimmed by 5 bases and V by 6 bases; bases with no gene match: 5. The CDR3 loop reads CASRLAGAHEQYF. The CDR3 DNA is TGTGCCAGCAGGTTAGCGGGAGCCCACGAGCAGTACTTC.

The chain uses TRBV10-3 and TRBJ2-5; TRBD2 matches at 7 bases. V was clipped by 0 bases and J by 11 bases; unmatched bases: 12. Germline-derived CDR1 and CDR2 are ENHRY and SYGVKD. The CDR3 totals 15 residues. CDR3 loop: CAISESEAGVNEQYF. In DNA form, the CDR3 reads TGTGCCATCAGTGAGTCTGAGGCGGGAGTGAATGAGCAGTACTTC.

This clonotype turned up a few times. The rearrangement links TRBV6-1 to TRBJ2-4; 10 bases match TRBD2. Matching the DNA end better, TRBJ2-7 makes the J call doubtful. Germline assignment: CDR1 MNHNS and CDR2 SASEGT. CDR3 size: 16 residues. CDR3 bases: TGTGCCAGCAGCGACTATATACTAGCGGGAAGATACGAGCAGTACTTC. Translating gives CASSDYILAGRYEQYF.

This chain connects TRBV20-1 to TRBJ2-7, with 7 bases lining up with TRBD2. With 5 bases clipped from V and 5 bases from J, the junction kept 6 bases outside the gene matches. Per the germline V gene, CDR1 is DFQATT and CDR2 is SNEGSKA (reference sequence). The CDR3 covers 12 residues. CDR3 in amino acids: CSAATSSHEQYF. The CDR3 DNA follows: TGCAGTGCTGCGACTAGCTCTCACGAGCAGTACTTC.

The rearrangement uses TRBV27 and TRBJ2-7; 10 bases agree with TRBD1. V shed 0 bases and J 3 bases; nucleotides not matched to a gene: 8. The CDR3 totals 17 residues. Germline CDR1 is MNHEY and CDR2 is SMNVEV (reference sequence). CDR3 protein: CASSLSSGDRGFYEQYF. Written as DNA, the CDR3 is TGTGCCAGCAGTTTATCGTCAGGGGACAGGGGCTTCTACGAGCAGTACTTC.

This clonotype was counted between two and nine times. The genes are TRBV6-5 and TRBJ2-1, with 7 positions matching TRBD1. The CDR3 consists of 13 residues. Germline loops: CDR1 MNHEY, CDR2 SVGAGI. The ends lost 5 bases at V and 8 bases at J; junction bases unmatched: 6. CDR3 region: CASSPLQGDEQFF. In DNA form, the CDR3 reads TGTGCCAGCAGTCCCCTTCAGGGGGATGAGCAGTTCTTC.

V and J are TRBV10-3 and TRBJ2-3, with 8 bases lining up with TRBD2. CDR1 is ENHRY, CDR2 SYGVKD, per germline. V was pared by 7 bases and J by 5 bases, with 14 bases of the junction left unmatched. The CDR3 runs to 16 residues. This CDR3 reads CAIKGEREGLGDTQYF. The CDR3 DNA reads as TGTGCCATCAAAGGGGAACGGGAGGGCCTGGGAGATACGCAGTATTTT.

The chain joins TRBV10-2 to TRBJ1-4; possible D gene TRBD1, 5 bases. The CDR3 length is 15 residues. CDR1 is WSHSY, CDR2 SAAADI, per germline. V lost 4 bases, J lost 8 bases, and 17 bases lay in between. The CDR3 DNA is TGCGCCAGCAGTGCCTCCCAGGGCCGGGGGGAAAAACTGTTTTTT. It yields the protein CASSASQGRGEKLFF.

This clonotype was detected only a few times. The V call is TRBV9, the J call TRBJ2-3, with a tentative D call TRBD2 (5 bases). CDR1 SGDLS and CDR2 YYNGEE come from the germline V gene. Trimming took off 0 bases at V and 2 bases at J, with 10 bases between the two ends. The CDR3 runs to 15 residues. This CDR3 reads CASSVGTPNTDTQYF. The CDR3 DNA is TGTGCCAGCAGCGTAGGGACTCCTAACACAGATACGCAGTATTTT. The variable domain in full, completed from reference TRBV9 and TRBJ2-3, reads DSGVTQTPKHLITATGQRVTLRCSPRSGDLSVYWYQQSLDQGLQFLIQYYNGEERAKGNILERFSAQQFPDLHSELNLSSLELGDSALYFCASSVGTPNTDTQYFGPGTRLTVL.

This clonotype appeared a few times. The chain employs TRBV6-2 or TRBV6-3 and TRBJ1-1, with TRBD1 matching over 12 bases. Looked up from germline, CDR1 is MNHEY and CDR2 is SVGEGT. The CDR3 covers 20 residues. J lost 1 base, V lost 3 bases, and 15 bases had no gene match. CDR3 DNA: TGTGCCAGCAGTTATGAAGGCGCCACAGGGACAGGGGGCGGGAACACTGAAGCTTTCTTT. As protein: CASSYEGATGTGGGNTEAFF.

This clonotype was seen a few times. Here the CDR3 DNA reads TGTGCCAGCAGCCCCCGTTTCCCGGGACAGCCTTACAATGAGCAGTTCTTC. Translating it yields CASSPRFPGQPYNEQFF. The chain carries TRBV7-3 and TRBJ2-1; 7 bases agree with TRBD1. The CDR3 sequence is 17 residues long. The germline V gene has CDR1 SGHTA and CDR2 FQGTGA. J gave up 4 bases and V 5 bases, and 14 bases lay outside the gene matches.

The rearrangement uses TRBV6-6 and TRBJ2-5; 11 positions match TRBD2. Germline lookup yields CDR1 MNHNY and CDR2 SVGAGI (reference sequence). CDR3 size: 14 residues. V was pared by 2 bases and J by 11 bases, with 7 bases of the junction left unmatched. For the CDR3, the DNA is TGTGCCAGCAGTTACCGAGGGACTAGCGGTGCGCAGTACTTC. This codes for CASSYRGTSGAQYF.

This clonotype was observed a few times. This chain joins TRBV20-1 and TRBJ2-7, with D tentatively TRBD1 (5 bases). The V gene lost 6 bases and the J gene lost 5 bases, with 17 bases spanning the gap. CDR3 size: 13 residues. In germline, CDR1 is DFQATT, CDR2 SNEGSKA (reference sequence). CDR3 amino acids: CSAIANYRNEQYF. DNA of the CDR3: TGCAGTGCGATCGCCAATTACAGGAACGAGCAGTACTTC.

This chain uses TRBV9 with TRBJ2-3; no clear D gene. V was cut by 0 bases and J by 0 bases, with 8 bases left in between. The CDR3 extends over 15 amino acids. Germline V gene sequence: CDR1 SGDLS, CDR2 YYNGEE. In DNA, the CDR3 is TGTGCCAGCAGCGTAGAGTGGTTAAGCACAGATACGCAGTATTTT. Translated, it gives CASSVEWLSTDTQYF.

This clonotype was counted once. This chain connects TRBV10-3 to TRBJ2-7, with D maybe TRBD1 (6 bases). V lost 7 bases and J 1 base, leaving 14 bases between the germline ends. Germline loops: CDR1 ENHRY, CDR2 SYGVKD. The CDR3 is 14 residues long. The CDR3 DNA sequence: TGTGCCATCACCGACAACAGGGCGTCCTACGAGCAGTACTTC. The encoded protein is CAITDNRASYEQYF.

The table lists this clonotype with a few counts. The chain joins TRBV9 to TRBJ1-6; D is perhaps TRBD1 (5 bases). The V gene lost 4 bases and the J gene lost 7 bases, with 15 bases spanning the gap. Looked up from germline, CDR1 is SGDLS and CDR2 is YYNGEE. The CDR3 is 15 residues long. In DNA, the CDR3 is TGTGCCAGCAGCTCCGCGGGGGTGATCAATTCACCCCTCCACTTT. It encodes CASSSAGVINSPLHF.

The CDR3 protein is CSAISGGDGQETQYF. CDR3 nucleotides: TGCAGTGCTATTTCCGGGGGGGACGGGCAAGAGACCCAGTACTTC. The chain carries TRBV20-1 and TRBJ2-5; TRBD2 matches at 8 bases. Germline CDR1 and CDR2: DFQATT and SNEGSKA (reference sequence). Unmatched junction bases numbered 9, after V lost 4 bases and J lost 2 bases. The CDR3 is made up of 15 amino acids.

This clonotype was found a few times. The chain employs TRBV11-2 and TRBJ2-1; D perhaps matches TRBD2 (6 bases). Germline CDR1 reads SGHAT; CDR2 reads FQNNGV. Trimming removed 2 bases from V and 5 bases from J, with 13 bases in between. CDR3 size: 15 residues. CDR3 sequence: CASSLTDYSNNEQFF. CDR3 coding DNA: TGTGCCAGCAGCTTAACGGACTATAGTAACAATGAGCAGTTCTTC.